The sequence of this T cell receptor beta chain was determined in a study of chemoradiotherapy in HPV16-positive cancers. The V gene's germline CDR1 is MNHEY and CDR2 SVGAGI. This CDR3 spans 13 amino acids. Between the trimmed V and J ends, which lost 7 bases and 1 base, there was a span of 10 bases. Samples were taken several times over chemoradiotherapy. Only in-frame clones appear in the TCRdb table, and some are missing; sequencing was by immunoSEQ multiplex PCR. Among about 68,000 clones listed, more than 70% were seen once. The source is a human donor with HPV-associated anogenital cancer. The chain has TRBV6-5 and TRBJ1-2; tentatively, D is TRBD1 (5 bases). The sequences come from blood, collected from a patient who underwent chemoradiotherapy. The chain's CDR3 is CASIGGFNYGYTF. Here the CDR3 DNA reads TGTGCCAGCATTGGGGGGTTTAACTATGGCTACACCTTC.